These 14 T cell receptor beta chains were sequenced from one sample in a study of blood T cell repertoires in COVID-19. The method was immunoSEQ multiplex PCR; TCRdb's version includes in-frame clones alone and lacks a portion of them. The sample lists about 140,000 clones, 88% occurring once. Sample: peripheral blood. The receptors shown here come from a woman between 55 and 75 years old with acute or convalescent COVID-19.

Note on this clone: Other DNA sequences in this specimen translate into the identical CDR3. The chain combines TRBV27 with TRBJ2-3, with no clear D. Germline CDR1 and CDR2: MNHEY and SMNVEV (reference sequence). Trimming took 6 bases from V and 0 from J, leaving 4 bases between them. CDR3 length: 12 amino acids. The CDR3 here is CASRTSTDTQYF. CDR3 coding DNA: TGTGCCAGCAGGACTAGCACAGATACGCAGTATTTT.

This rearrangement joins TRBV7-9 to TRBJ1-1; TRBD1 aligns across 8 bases. CDR3 size: 12 residues. The germline V gene has CDR1 SEHNR and CDR2 FQNEAQ (reference sequence). V shed 2 bases, J shed 10 bases, and the junction held 3 bases outside the gene matches. The CDR3: CASSLQGAPAFF. Written as DNA, the CDR3 is TGTGCCAGCAGCTTACAGGGGGCCCCAGCTTTCTTT.

V gene TRBV24-1 combines with J gene TRBJ2-6; D is unresolved. The CDR3 extends over 16 amino acids. Trimming shortened V by 6 bases and J by 2 bases, and 13 bases separated the two germline ends. The germline gives CDR1 KGHDR, CDR2 SFDVKD. The CDR3 coding sequence is TGTGCCACCAGTTCTGGTTCTAACCCTGGGGCCAACGTCCTGACTTTC. Encoded protein: CATSSGSNPGANVLTF.

This chain uses TRBV7-8 with TRBJ2-7; D possibly corresponds to TRBD2 (7 bases). This CDR3 is built from 16 residues. Looked up from germline, CDR1 is SGHVS and CDR2 is FQNEAQ. V lost 7 bases and J lost 1, with 20 bases in between. This chain's CDR3 is CASKLTGGSTSYEQYF. The CDR3 DNA reads as TGTGCCAGCAAGCTTACGGGGGGCTCGACTTCCTACGAGCAGTACTTC.

This chain connects TRBV9 to TRBJ2-5; 10 bases match TRBD1. J gave up 4 bases and V 7 bases, and 7 bases lay outside the gene matches. The CDR3 covers 14 residues. The germline V gene has CDR1 SGDLS and CDR2 YYNGEE. The CDR3 loop is CASGEGTGVETQYF. CDR3 DNA sequence: TGTGCCAGCGGGGAGGGGACAGGGGTAGAGACCCAGTACTTC.

In this sample, this clone turned up once. The chain carries TRBV15 and TRBJ2-5, with TRBD1 matching 8 bases. Losses at the gene ends were 1 base for V and 5 bases for J; bases not matched to a gene: 6. Germline V CDR1 and CDR2: LNHNV, YYDKDF (reference sequence). The CDR3 is made up of 15 amino acids. In DNA form, the CDR3 reads TGTGCCACCAGCAGAGCCGGACAGGGCGTGGAGACCCAGTACTTC. Translating it yields CATSRAGQGVETQYF.

The chain couples TRBV5-6 to TRBJ2-2, with 9 nucleotides matching TRBD1. The CDR3 sequence is 16 residues long. The junction had 13 bases not matched to a gene; V was cut back by 4 bases and J by 9 bases. CDR1 SGHDT and CDR2 YYEEEE come from the germline V gene. CDR3 sequence: CASSQGQGVNFRELFF. The CDR3 nucleotides read TGTGCCAGCAGCCAGGGACAGGGCGTAAACTTCAGGGAGCTGTTTTTT.

This clone was seen a few times. This chain connects TRBV18 to TRBJ2-4; D is unclear. CDR1 and CDR2 (germline): KGHSH, LQKENI. This CDR3 spans 14 amino acids. V lost 0 bases to trimming and J lost 6 bases, with 9 bases between them. The CDR3 region is CASSPPSGINIQYF. As DNA, the CDR3 is TGTGCCAGCTCACCACCCTCAGGAATAAACATTCAGTACTTC.

V and J are TRBV10-3 and TRBJ1-5; 7 positions match TRBD1. Germline CDR1 reads ENHRY; CDR2 reads SYGVKD. J lost 8 bases, V lost 5 bases, and 6 bases had no gene match. The CDR3 is 13 residues long. In DNA, the CDR3 is TGTGCCATCAGTATCGGGACAGAGGAGCCCCAGCATTTT. It specifies CAISIGTEEPQHF.

This sequence joins TRBV27 and TRBJ2-1; 7 bases align to TRBD2. CDR1 and CDR2 from the germline V gene are MNHEY and SMNVEV (reference sequence). Trimming took 5 bases from V and 6 from J; bases not matched to a gene: 16. The CDR3 runs 17 residues. This CDR3 reads CASSTTPSGPIVNEQFF. DNA of the CDR3: TGTGCCAGCAGTACCACCCCTAGCGGACCCATTGTCAATGAGCAGTTCTTC.

This chain uses TRBV11-2 with TRBJ2-7, with D maybe TRBD2 (6 bases). CDR1 and CDR2 from the germline V gene are SGHAT and FQNNGV. The germline V and J ends were trimmed by 0 bases and 7 bases, with 10 bases remaining between them. The CDR3 contains 13 residues. CDR3 nucleotide sequence: TGTGCCAGCAGCTTAGATCGGGGGACGGAGCAGTACTTC. It is translated as CASSLDRGTEQYF.

This clone was recorded only once. The rearrangement uses TRBV30 and TRBJ1-4; TRBD1 aligns across 7 bases. The CDR3 is made up of 14 amino acids. Germline-derived CDR1 and CDR2 are GTSNPN and SVGIG (reference sequence). V gave up 1 base and J gave up 3 bases; unmatched junction bases: 2. This chain's CDR3 is CAWSGTGSNEKLFF. CDR3 coding DNA: TGTGCCTGGAGTGGGACAGGCTCTAATGAAAAACTGTTTTTT. The full variable domain, with the rest looked up from reference TRBV30 and TRBJ1-4, is SQTIHQWPATLVQPVGSPLSLECTVEGTSNPNLYWYRQAAGRGLQLLFYSVGIGQISSEVPQNLSASRPQDRQFILSSKKLLLSDSGFYLCAWSGTGSNEKLFFGSGTQLSVL.

This sequence joins TRBV18 and TRBJ1-4; no definite D call. The CDR3 length is 13 residues. Germline CDR1 and CDR2: KGHSH and LQKENI. Trimming cost V 8 bases and J 6 bases, with 13 bases left between them. The CDR3 loop reads CASAPDQDEKLFF. The CDR3 DNA reads as TGTGCCAGCGCCCCTGACCAGGATGAAAAACTGTTTTTT.

The chain has TRBV29-1 and TRBJ2-1; TRBD1 is a possible D gene (6 bases). Between the trimmed V and J ends, which lost 5 bases and 0 bases, there was a span of 11 bases. In germline, CDR1 is SQVTM, CDR2 ANQGSEA. The CDR3 is 14 amino acids. Here the CDR3 reads CSVIDRSSYNEQFF. CDR3 coding DNA: TGCAGCGTTATAGACAGGAGCTCCTACAATGAGCAGTTCTTC.